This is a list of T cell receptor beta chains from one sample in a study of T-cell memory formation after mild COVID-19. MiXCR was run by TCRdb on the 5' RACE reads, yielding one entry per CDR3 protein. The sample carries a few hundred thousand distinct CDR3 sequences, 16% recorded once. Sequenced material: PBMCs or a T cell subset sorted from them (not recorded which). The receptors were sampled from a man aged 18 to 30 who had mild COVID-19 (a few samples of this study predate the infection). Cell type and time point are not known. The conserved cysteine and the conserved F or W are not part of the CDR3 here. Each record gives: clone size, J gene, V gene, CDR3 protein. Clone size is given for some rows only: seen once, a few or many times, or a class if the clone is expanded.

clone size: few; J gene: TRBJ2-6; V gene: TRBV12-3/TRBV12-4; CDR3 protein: ASSPTWETGANVLT
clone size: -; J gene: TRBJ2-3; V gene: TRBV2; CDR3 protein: ASSERGRLLQWY
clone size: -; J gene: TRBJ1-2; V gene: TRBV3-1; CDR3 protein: ASSDPGQGSYGYT
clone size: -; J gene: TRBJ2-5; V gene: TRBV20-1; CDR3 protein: SAREPAVGQETQY
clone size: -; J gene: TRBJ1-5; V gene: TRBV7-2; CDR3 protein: ASSQTEGPRPQH
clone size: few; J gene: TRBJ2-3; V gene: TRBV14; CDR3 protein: ASSQEERGHTDTQY
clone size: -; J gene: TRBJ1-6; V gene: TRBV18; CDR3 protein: ASGAGDNSPLH
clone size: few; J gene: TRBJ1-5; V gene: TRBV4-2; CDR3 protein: ASAQSPEGNQPQH
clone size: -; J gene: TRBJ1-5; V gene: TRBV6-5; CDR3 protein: ASSYGGGDQPQH
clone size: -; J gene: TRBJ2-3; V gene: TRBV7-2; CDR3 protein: ASSLGPSGATDTQY
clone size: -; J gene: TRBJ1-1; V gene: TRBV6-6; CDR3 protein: ASSNFREWYTAEAF
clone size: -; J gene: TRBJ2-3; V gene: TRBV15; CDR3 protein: ATSIRRTGADTQY
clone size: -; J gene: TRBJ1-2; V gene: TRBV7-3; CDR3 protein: ASSSPGIEGYT
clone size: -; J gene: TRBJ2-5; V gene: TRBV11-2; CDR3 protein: ASSRGSPQETQY
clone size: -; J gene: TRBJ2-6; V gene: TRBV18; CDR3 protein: ASSDRPSYNPWANVLT
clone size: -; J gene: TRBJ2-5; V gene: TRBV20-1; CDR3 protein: SASKSTGPTETQY
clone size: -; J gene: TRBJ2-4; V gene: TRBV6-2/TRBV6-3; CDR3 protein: ASRPKEHTLAKNIQY
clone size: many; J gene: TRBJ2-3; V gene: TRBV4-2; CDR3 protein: ASSQDLLISDTQY
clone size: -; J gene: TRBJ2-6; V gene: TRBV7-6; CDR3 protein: ASSPRGGAGANVLT
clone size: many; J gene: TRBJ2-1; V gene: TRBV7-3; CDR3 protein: ASSSAIDNEQF
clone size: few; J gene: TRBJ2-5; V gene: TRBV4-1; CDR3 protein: ASSQSPTGGWQETQY
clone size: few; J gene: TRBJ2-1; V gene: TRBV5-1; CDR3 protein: ASSLAGREDNEQF